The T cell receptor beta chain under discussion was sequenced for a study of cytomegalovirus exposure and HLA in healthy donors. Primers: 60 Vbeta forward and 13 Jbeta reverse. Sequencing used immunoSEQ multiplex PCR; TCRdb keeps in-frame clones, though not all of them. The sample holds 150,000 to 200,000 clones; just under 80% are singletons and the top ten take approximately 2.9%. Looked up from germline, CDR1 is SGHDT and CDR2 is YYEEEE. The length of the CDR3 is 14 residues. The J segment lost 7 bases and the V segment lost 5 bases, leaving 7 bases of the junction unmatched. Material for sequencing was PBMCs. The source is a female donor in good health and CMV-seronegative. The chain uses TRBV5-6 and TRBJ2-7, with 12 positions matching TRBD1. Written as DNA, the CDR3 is TGTGCCAGCAGTCCCGGGACAGGGGGCAGGGAGCAGTACTTC. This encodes CASSPGTGGREQYF.